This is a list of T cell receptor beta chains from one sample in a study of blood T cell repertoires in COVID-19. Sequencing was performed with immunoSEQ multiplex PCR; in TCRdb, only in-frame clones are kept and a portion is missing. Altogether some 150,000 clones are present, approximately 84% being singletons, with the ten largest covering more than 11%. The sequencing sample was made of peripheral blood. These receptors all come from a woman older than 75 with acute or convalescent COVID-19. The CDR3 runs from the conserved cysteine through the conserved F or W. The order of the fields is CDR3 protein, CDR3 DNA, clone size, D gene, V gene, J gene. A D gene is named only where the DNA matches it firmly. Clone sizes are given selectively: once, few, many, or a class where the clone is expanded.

CDR3 protein: CASSSGLKETQYF; CDR3 DNA: TGTGCCAGCAGCTCGGGACTAAAGGAGACCCAGTACTTC; clone size: NA; D gene: TRBD2; V gene: TRBV11-2; J gene: TRBJ2-5
CDR3 protein: CASSPAQGRQNSPLHF; CDR3 DNA: TGTGCCAGCTCACCCGCACAGGGGCGCCAAAATTCACCCCTCCACTTT; clone size: NA; D gene: TRBD1; V gene: TRBV18; J gene: TRBJ1-6
CDR3 protein: CATSDRNQETQYF; CDR3 DNA: TGTGCCACCAGTGACAGAAATCAAGAGACCCAGTACTTC; clone size: NA; D gene: NA; V gene: TRBV24-1; J gene: TRBJ2-5
CDR3 protein: CASSFKLGALAGGLQYF; CDR3 DNA: TGTGCCAGCAGCTTTAAGCTCGGAGCACTAGCGGGGGGGCTGCAGTATTTT; clone size: once; D gene: TRBD2; V gene: TRBV7-2; J gene: TRBJ2-3
CDR3 protein: CASSSTRQGTSRNTEAFF; CDR3 DNA: TGTGCCAGCAGCTCAACCCGACAGGGAACCTCAAGGAACACTGAAGCTTTCTTT; clone size: NA; D gene: TRBD1; V gene: TRBV7-9; J gene: TRBJ1-1
CDR3 protein: CASSEWRVGELFF; CDR3 DNA: TGTGCCAGCAGTGAATGGCGGGTCGGGGAGCTGTTTTTT; clone size: NA; D gene: NA; V gene: TRBV2; J gene: TRBJ2-2
CDR3 protein: CASKGGGYGYTF; CDR3 DNA: TGTGCCAGCAAAGGGGGCGGCTATGGCTACACCTTC; clone size: NA; D gene: TRBD1; V gene: TRBV6-5; J gene: TRBJ1-2
CDR3 protein: CASSSLAGGRRTDEQFF; CDR3 DNA: TGTGCCAGCAGTTCCCTAGCGGGGGGGCGAAGAACCGATGAGCAGTTCTTC; clone size: NA; D gene: TRBD2; V gene: TRBV28; J gene: TRBJ2-1
CDR3 protein: CASRSPGQGVQPQHF; CDR3 DNA: TGTGCCAGCCGAAGCCCGGGACAGGGGGTTCAGCCCCAGCATTTT; clone size: NA; D gene: TRBD1; V gene: TRBV6-5; J gene: TRBJ1-5
CDR3 protein: CASSRGTTFRTGELFF; CDR3 DNA: TGTGCCAGCTCCCGAGGAACTACCTTTAGGACCGGGGAGCTGTTTTTT; clone size: NA; D gene: NA; V gene: TRBV27; J gene: TRBJ2-2
CDR3 protein: CASSPTSGRPREQFF; CDR3 DNA: TGCGCCAGCAGCCCGACTAGCGGGAGGCCCCGAGAGCAGTTCTTC; clone size: NA; D gene: TRBD2; V gene: TRBV5-1; J gene: TRBJ2-1
CDR3 protein: CASSPNPGQGRSLKAFF; CDR3 DNA: TGTGCCAGCAGCCCGAATCCGGGACAGGGCCGAAGCCTGAAAGCTTTCTTT; clone size: NA; D gene: TRBD1; V gene: TRBV3-1/TRBV3-2; J gene: TRBJ1-1
CDR3 protein: CASSQTGGNQPQHF; CDR3 DNA: TGCGCCAGCAGCCAGACAGGAGGCAATCAGCCCCAGCATTTT; clone size: NA; D gene: NA; V gene: TRBV5-1; J gene: TRBJ1-5
CDR3 protein: CASSRVRQGTYEQYF; CDR3 DNA: TGTGCCAGCTCTCGGGTTAGACAGGGAACCTACGAGCAGTACTTC; clone size: NA; D gene: TRBD1; V gene: TRBV18; J gene: TRBJ2-7
CDR3 protein: CAWGGEYQPQHF; CDR3 DNA: TGCGCCTGGGGCGGGGAATATCAGCCCCAGCATTTT; clone size: NA; D gene: NA; V gene: TRBV30; J gene: TRBJ1-5
CDR3 protein: CASAGPYEQYF; CDR3 DNA: TGTGCCAGTGCGGGGCCCTACGAGCAGTACTTC; clone size: few; D gene: NA; V gene: TRBV28; J gene: TRBJ2-7
CDR3 protein: CASSFGGYTDTQYF; CDR3 DNA: TGCGCCAGCAGCTTCGGGGGTTACACAGATACGCAGTATTTT; clone size: once; D gene: NA; V gene: TRBV5-1; J gene: TRBJ2-3
CDR3 protein: CASSYSIPIDQPQHF; CDR3 DNA: TGTGCCAGCAGTTACTCGATCCCGATAGATCAGCCCCAGCATTTT; clone size: NA; D gene: NA; V gene: TRBV6-5; J gene: TRBJ1-5
CDR3 protein: CASSFIQGGRGDIQYF; CDR3 DNA: TGTGCCAGCAGTTTCATTCAGGGGGGCAGGGGAGACATTCAGTACTTC; clone size: NA; D gene: NA; V gene: TRBV2; J gene: TRBJ2-4
CDR3 protein: CASSFRTGDNSPLHF; CDR3 DNA: TGTGCCAGCAGCTTCCGGACAGGGGATAATTCACCCCTCCACTTT; clone size: NA; D gene: TRBD1; V gene: TRBV7-8; J gene: TRBJ1-6